The T cell receptor beta chain under discussion was sequenced for a study of TIL therapy for anti-PD-1-resistant metastatic lung cancer. The study's findings and limits: Patients were highly selected, enriched for treatment-naive, never-smoker and oncogene-addicted cases.

On this clone itself: Its cognate antigen is unknown.

V lost 5 bases, J lost 0 bases, and 17 bases lay in between. This CDR3 comprises 16 residues. From germline, CDR1 is SQVTM and CDR2 ANQGSEA. The immunoSEQ assay was v3. Each library reached 2.1 million or so read pairs, or roughly 5-6 million at deep level. Produced via immunoSEQ multiplex PCR; TCRdb's table is partial and in-frame only. The data show around 55,000 clones, over 75% seen once. The time point here: pre-treatment sample, taken before nivolumab and TIL therapy. This TCR was sampled from a person aged 25 to 85 with non-small cell lung cancer. Sample: blood, taken at baseline. The chain is built from TRBV29-1 and TRBJ1-3; no clear D gene. CDR3: CSVRLDLTYSGNTIYF. The CDR3 region has the DNA TGCAGCGTTCGACTAGACCTTACCTACTCTGGAAACACCATATATTTT. The complete variable domain, with remaining parts taken from reference TRBV29-1 and TRBJ1-3, reads SAVISQKPSRDICQRGTSLTIQCQVDSQVTMMFWYRQQPGQSLTLIATANQGSEATYESGFVIDKFPISRPNLTFSTLTVSNMSPEDSSIYLCSVRLDLTYSGNTIYFGEGSWLTVV.